This entry describes one TCR beta chain. With 1 base removed from V and 0 bases from J, the gap between germline ends came to 16 bases. This CDR3 spans 17 amino acids. Germline CDR1 and CDR2: SGHRS and YFSETQ. The data were produced by immunoSEQ multiplex PCR, yet TCRdb's version contains in-frame clones alone and is incomplete. The sample yields 410,000 or so clones, over 75% seen once. This record belongs to a study of blood T cell repertoires in COVID-19. Study context: Spain, Italy and the United States supplied samples that represented acute and convalescent COVID-19.

Patients of the Seattle cohort, enrolled during active infection, were followed longitudinally. This sequence was found in a woman in her 40s with COVID-19, enrolled during active disease. The chain links TRBV5-1 to TRBJ1-1; D remains ambiguous. Material for sequencing was peripheral blood. The CDR3 DNA reads TGCGCCAGCAGCTTGTGGGAACGGGAACTGTTGAACACTGAAGCTTTCTTT. This gives the protein CASSLWERELLNTEAFF.